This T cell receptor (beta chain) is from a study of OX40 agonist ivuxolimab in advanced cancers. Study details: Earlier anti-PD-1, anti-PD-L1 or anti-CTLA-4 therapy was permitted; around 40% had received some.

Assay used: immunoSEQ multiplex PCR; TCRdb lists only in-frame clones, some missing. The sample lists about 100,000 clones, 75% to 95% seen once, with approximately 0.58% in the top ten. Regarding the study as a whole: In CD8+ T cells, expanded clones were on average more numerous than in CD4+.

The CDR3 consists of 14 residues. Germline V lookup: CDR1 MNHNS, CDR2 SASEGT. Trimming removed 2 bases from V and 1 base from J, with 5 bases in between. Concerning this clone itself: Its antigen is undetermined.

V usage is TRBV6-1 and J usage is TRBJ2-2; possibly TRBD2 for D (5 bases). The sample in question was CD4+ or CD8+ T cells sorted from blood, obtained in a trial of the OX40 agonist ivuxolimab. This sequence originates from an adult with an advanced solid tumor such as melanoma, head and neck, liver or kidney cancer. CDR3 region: CASSERGNTGELFF. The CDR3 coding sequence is TGTGCCAGCAGTGAACGGGGGAACACCGGGGAGCTGTTTTTT.